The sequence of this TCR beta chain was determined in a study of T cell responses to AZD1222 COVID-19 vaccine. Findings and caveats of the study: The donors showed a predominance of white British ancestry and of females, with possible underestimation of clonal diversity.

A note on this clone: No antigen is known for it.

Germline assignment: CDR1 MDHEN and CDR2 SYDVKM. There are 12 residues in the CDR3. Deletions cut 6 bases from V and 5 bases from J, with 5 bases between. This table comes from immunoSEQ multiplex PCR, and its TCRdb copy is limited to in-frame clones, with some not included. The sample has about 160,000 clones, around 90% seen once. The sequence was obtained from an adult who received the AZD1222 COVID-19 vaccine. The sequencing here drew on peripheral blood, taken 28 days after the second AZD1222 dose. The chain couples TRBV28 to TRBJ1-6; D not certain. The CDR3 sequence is CASRQNNSPLHF. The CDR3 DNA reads TGTGCCAGCAGACAGAATAATTCACCCCTCCACTTT.